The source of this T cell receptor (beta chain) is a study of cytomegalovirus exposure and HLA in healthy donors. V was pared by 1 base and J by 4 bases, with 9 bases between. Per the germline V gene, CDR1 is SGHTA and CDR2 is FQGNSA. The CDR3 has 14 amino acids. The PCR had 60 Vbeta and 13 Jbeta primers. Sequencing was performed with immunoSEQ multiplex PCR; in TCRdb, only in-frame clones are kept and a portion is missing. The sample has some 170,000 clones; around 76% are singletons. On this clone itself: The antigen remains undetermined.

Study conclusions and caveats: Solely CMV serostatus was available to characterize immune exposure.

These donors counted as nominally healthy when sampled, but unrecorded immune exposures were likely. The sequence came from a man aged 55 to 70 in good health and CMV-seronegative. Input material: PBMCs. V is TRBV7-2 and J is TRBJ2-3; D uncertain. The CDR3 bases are TGTGCCAGCAGCTTAGATTTTTATGCAGATACGCAGTATTTT. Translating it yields CASSLDFYADTQYF.